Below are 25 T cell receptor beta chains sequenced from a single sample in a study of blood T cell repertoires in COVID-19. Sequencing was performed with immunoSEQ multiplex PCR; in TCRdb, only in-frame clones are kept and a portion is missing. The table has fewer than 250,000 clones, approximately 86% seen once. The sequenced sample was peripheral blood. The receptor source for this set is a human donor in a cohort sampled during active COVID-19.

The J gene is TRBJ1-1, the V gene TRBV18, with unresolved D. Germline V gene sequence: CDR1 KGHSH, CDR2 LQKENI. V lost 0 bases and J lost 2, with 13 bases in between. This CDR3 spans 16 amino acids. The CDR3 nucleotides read TGTGCCAGCTCACCACCATCGGCAGTAGCTAACACTGAAGCTTTCTTT. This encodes CASSPPSAVANTEAFF.

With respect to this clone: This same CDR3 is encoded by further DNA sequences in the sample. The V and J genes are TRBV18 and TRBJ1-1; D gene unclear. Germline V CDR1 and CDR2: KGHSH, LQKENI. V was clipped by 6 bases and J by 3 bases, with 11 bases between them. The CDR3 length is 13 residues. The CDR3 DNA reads TGTGCCAGCTCCCCGACATCCGACACTGAAGCTTTCTTT. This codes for CASSPTSDTEAFF.

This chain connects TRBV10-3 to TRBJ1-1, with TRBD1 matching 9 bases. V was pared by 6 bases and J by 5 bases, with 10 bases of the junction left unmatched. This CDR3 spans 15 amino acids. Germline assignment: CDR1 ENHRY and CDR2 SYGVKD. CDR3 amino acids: CAIRGGTGMETEAFF. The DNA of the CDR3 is TGTGCCATCAGAGGGGGGACAGGGATGGAAACTGAAGCTTTCTTT.

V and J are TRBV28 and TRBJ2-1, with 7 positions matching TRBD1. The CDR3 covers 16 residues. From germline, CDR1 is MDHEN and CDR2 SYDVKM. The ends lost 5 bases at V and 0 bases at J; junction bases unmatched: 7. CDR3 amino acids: CASSPGDSSSYNEQFF. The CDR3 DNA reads TGTGCCAGCAGTCCCGGGGACAGCTCCTCCTACAATGAGCAGTTCTTC. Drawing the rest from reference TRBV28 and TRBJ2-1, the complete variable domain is DVKVTQSSRYLVKRTGEKVFLECVQDMDHENMFWYRQDPGLGLRLIYFSYDVKMKEKGDIPEGYSVSREKKERFSLILESASTNQTSMYLCASSPGDSSSYNEQFFGPGTRLTVL.

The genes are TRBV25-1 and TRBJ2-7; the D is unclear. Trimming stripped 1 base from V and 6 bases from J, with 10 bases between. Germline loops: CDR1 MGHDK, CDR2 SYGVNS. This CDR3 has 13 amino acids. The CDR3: CASSELVLLEQYF. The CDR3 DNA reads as TGTGCCAGCAGTGAATTGGTCCTACTCGAGCAGTACTTC.

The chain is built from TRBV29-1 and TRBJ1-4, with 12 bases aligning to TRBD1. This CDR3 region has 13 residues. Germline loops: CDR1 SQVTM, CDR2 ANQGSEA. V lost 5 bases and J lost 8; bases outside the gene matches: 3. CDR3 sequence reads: CSVRDRGQEKLFF. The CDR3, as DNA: TGCAGCGTTAGGGACAGGGGGCAGGAAAAACTGTTTTTT.

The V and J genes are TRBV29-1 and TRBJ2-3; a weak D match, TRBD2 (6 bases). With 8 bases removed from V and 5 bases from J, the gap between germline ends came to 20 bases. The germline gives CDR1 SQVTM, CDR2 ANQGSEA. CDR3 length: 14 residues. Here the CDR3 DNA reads TGCAGCCCTATTGGCTTGGAGGGAGGAGATACGCAGTATTTT. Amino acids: CSPIGLEGGDTQYF.

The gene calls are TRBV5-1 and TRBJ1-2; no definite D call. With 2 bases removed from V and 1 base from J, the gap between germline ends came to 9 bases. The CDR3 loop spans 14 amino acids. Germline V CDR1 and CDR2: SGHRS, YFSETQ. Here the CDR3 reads CASSFGEGNYGYTF. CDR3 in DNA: TGCGCCAGCAGCTTTGGGGAGGGTAACTATGGCTACACCTTC.

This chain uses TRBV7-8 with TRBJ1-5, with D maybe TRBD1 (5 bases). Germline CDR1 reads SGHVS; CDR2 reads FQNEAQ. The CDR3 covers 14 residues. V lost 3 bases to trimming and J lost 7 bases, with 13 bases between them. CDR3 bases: TGTGCCAGCAGCTTTAAGGGGTTCGAGCAGCCCCAGCATTTT. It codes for CASSFKGFEQPQHF.

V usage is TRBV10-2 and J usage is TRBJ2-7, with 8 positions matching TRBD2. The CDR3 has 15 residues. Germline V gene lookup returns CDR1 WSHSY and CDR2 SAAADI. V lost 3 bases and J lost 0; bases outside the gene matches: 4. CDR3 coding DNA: TGCGCCAGCAGTGACCTAGCGGGTAGCTCCTACGAGCAGTACTTC. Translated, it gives CASSDLAGSSYEQYF.

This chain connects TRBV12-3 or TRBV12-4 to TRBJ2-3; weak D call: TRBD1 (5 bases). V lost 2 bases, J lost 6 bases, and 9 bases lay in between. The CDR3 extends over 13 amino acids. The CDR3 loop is CASSLRQLDTQYF. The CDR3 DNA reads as TGTGCCAGCAGTTTAAGACAGTTGGATACGCAGTATTTT.

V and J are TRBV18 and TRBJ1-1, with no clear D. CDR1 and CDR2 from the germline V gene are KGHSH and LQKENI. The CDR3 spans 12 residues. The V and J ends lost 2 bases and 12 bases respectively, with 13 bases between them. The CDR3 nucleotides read TGTGCCAGCTCACCAATCGGGATTCGGACTTTCTTT. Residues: CASSPIGIRTFF.

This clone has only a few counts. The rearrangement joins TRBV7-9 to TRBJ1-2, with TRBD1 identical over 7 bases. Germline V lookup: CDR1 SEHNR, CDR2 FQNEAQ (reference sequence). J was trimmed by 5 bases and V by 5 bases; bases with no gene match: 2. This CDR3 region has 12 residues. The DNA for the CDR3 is TGTGCCAGCAGCGGACAGGAGTATGGCTACACCTTC. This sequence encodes CASSGQEYGYTF.

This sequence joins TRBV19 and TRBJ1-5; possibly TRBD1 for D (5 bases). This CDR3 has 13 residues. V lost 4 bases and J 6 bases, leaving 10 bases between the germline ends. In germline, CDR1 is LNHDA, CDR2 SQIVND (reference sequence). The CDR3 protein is CASSTGFRQPQHF. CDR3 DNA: TGTGCCAGTAGTACAGGGTTTCGTCAGCCCCAGCATTTT.

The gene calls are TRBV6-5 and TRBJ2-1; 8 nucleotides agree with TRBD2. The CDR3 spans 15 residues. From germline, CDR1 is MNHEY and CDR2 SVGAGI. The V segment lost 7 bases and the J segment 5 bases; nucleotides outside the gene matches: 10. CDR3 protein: CASTRTSLTDNEQFF. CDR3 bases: TGTGCCAGCACCCGGACTAGCTTGACCGACAATGAGCAGTTCTTC.

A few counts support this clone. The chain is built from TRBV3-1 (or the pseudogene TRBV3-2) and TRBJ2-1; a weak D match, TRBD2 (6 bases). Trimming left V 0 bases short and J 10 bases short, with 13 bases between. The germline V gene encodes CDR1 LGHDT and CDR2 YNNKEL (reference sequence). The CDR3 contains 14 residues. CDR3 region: CASSQDRGSGEQFF. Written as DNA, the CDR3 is TGTGCCAGCAGCCAAGATCGAGGTAGCGGAGAGCAGTTCTTC.

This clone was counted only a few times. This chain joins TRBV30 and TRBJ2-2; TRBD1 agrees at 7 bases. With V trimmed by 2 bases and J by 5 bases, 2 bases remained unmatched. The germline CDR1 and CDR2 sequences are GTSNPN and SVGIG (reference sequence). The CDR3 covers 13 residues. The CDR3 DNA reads TGTGCCTGGAGTCCCAGGGGGACCGGGGAGCTGTTTTTT. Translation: CAWSPRGTGELFF.

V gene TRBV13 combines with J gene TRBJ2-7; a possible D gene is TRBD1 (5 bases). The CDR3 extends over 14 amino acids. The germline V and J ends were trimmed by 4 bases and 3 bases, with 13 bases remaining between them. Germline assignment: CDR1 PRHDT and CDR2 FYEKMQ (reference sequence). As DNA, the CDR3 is TGTGCCAGCAGCTCCGACAGCCTGAACTACGAGCAGTACTTC. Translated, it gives CASSSDSLNYEQYF.

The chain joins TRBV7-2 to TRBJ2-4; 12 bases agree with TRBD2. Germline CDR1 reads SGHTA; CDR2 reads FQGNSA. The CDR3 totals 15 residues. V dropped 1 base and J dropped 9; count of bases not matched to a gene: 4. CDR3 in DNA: TGTGCCAGCAGCTTAGGACTAGCGGGAGATGGCATTCAGTACTTC. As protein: CASSLGLAGDGIQYF.

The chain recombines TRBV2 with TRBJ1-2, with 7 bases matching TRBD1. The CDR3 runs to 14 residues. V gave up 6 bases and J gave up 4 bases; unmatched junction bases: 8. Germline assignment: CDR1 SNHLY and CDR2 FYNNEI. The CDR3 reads CASRVTGPPYGYTF. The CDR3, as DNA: TGTGCCAGCAGAGTGACAGGGCCCCCCTATGGCTACACCTTC.

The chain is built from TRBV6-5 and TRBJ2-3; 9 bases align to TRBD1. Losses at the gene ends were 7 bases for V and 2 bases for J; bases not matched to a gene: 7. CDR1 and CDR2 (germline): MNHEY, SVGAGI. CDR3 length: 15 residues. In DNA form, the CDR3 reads TGTGCCAGCATCGGAGGACAGGGGACCACAGATACGCAGTATTTT. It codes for CASIGGQGTTDTQYF.

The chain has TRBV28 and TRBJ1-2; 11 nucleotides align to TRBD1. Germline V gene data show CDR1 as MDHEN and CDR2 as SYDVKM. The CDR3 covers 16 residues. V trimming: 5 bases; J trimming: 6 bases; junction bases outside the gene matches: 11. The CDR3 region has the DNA TGTGCCAGCAGTCCGGGACAGGGGGGGAAGTGGGATGGCTACACCTTC. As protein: CASSPGQGGKWDGYTF.

CDR3 DNA: TGTGCCAGCAGTTTATGGCGACTTACGAACACCGGGGAGCTGTTTTTT. Translation: CASSLWRLTNTGELFF. The V call is TRBV28, the J call TRBJ2-2, with D uncertain. This CDR3 contains 16 residues. V dropped 0 bases and J dropped 0 bases, with 8 bases sitting between them. The germline gives CDR1 MDHEN, CDR2 SYDVKM.

CDR3 protein: CAISGGVNTEAFF. The CDR3 DNA reads as TGTGCCATCAGTGGGGGGGTGAACACTGAAGCTTTCTTT. The rearrangement links TRBV10-3 to TRBJ1-1, with TRBD1 as a possible D gene (5 bases). The CDR3 is 13 amino acids. Germline V lookup: CDR1 ENHRY, CDR2 SYGVKD. V was clipped by 4 bases and J by 0 bases, with 6 bases between them.

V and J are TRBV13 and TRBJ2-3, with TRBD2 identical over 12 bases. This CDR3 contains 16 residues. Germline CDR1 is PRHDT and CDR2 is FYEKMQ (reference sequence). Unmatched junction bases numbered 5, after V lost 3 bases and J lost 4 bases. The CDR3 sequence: CASSFRTSGVADTQYF. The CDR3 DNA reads TGTGCCAGCAGCTTCCGGACTAGCGGGGTGGCAGATACGCAGTATTTT.